The 9 T cell receptor beta chains listed next were all sequenced from one sample in a study of blood T cell repertoires in COVID-19. The method was immunoSEQ multiplex PCR; TCRdb's version includes in-frame clones alone and lacks a portion of them. Of fewer than 350,000 clones in the sample, 87% were seen once. Sample: peripheral blood. These receptors were collected from a man aged 25 to 40 with COVID-19, enrolled during active disease.

The table lists this clone with a count of one. The chain recombines TRBV5-1 with TRBJ1-2, with a weak D call TRBD1 (6 bases). The CDR3 spans 15 residues. CDR1 is SGHRS and CDR2 is YFSETQ in the germline V gene. Trimming removed 0 bases from V and 4 bases from J, with 13 bases in between. The CDR3: CASSLATGNSYGYTF. The CDR3 DNA reads as TGCGCCAGCAGCTTGGCCACAGGGAACTCCTATGGCTACACCTTC.

This clone has just one count. V and J are TRBV5-6 and TRBJ2-7, with D possibly matching TRBD2 (6 bases). V lost 4 bases, J lost 4 bases, and 18 bases lay in between. The V gene's germline CDR1 is SGHDT and CDR2 YYEEEE. The CDR3 is 15 amino acids. The CDR3 coding sequence is TGTGCCAGCAGCCTCAGGAGGGGTTATGCGTACGAGCAGTACTTC. This sequence encodes CASSLRRGYAYEQYF. Using reference TRBV5-6 and TRBJ2-7 for the parts outside the CDR3, the full variable domain is DAGVTQSPTHLIKTRGQQVTLRCSPKSGHDTVSWYQQALGQGPQFIFQYYEEEERQRGNFPDRFSGHQFPNYSSELNVNALLLGDSALYLCASSLRRGYAYEQYFGPGTRLTVT.

V and J are TRBV5-1 and TRBJ2-2, with D possibly matching TRBD1 (6 bases). The length of the CDR3 is 15 residues. The V gene lost 0 bases and the J gene lost 0 bases, with 6 bases spanning the gap. The germline V gene has CDR1 SGHRS and CDR2 YFSETQ. In DNA form, the CDR3 reads TGCGCCAGCAGCTTGGACAGGGCGAACACCGGGGAGCTGTTTTTT. It encodes CASSLDRANTGELFF.

The V call is TRBV19, the J call TRBJ1-1; no firm D call. Germline V gives CDR1 LNHDA, CDR2 SQIVND (reference sequence). Trimming took off 7 bases at V and 5 bases at J, with 14 bases between the two ends. The CDR3 has 13 amino acids. The CDR3 sequence: CASNAQKSTEAFF. The CDR3 DNA is TGTGCCAGTAATGCACAGAAGAGTACTGAAGCTTTCTTT.

The rearrangement links TRBV19 to TRBJ1-5; no firm D call. The CDR3 length is 12 residues. CDR1 is LNHDA and CDR2 is SQIVND in the germline V gene (reference sequence). The V end was cut by 3 bases, the J end by 10 bases, with 10 bases between. This CDR3 reads CASSIGEGPQHF. The CDR3 DNA sequence: TGTGCCAGTAGTATTGGGGAGGGTCCCCAGCATTTT.

This clone came up once. This sequence joins TRBV6-6 and TRBJ2-7, with 11 bases that match TRBD2. V lost 2 bases and J lost 2; bases outside the gene matches: 5. The CDR3 totals 16 residues. Germline-derived CDR1 and CDR2 are MNHNY and SVGAGI (reference sequence). The CDR3 sequence is CASSYLGTSGTYEQYF. The CDR3, as DNA: TGTGCCAGCAGTTACCTTGGGACTAGCGGTACCTACGAGCAGTACTTC.

The chain recombines TRBV19 with TRBJ2-2, with D tentatively TRBD2 (7 bases). V gave up 3 bases and J gave up 5 bases, with 19 bases separating them. CDR3 length: 17 residues. Germline CDR1 LNHDA, CDR2 SQIVND (reference sequence). The CDR3 bases are TGTGCCAGTAGTATCCGGAGGGGGAGGGAACATACCGGGGAGCTGTTTTTT. Residues: CASSIRRGREHTGELFF.

V usage is TRBV12-5 and J usage is TRBJ1-5; 9 positions agree with TRBD1. This CDR3 has 18 residues. J was trimmed by 1 base and V by 0 bases; bases with no gene match: 7. Germline CDR1 and CDR2: LGHNT and FRNRAP. For the CDR3, the DNA is TGTGCTAGTGGTTTGGTTTTGGGACAGGGCTTGAGCAATCAGCCCCAGCATTTT. Amino acid sequence: CASGLVLGQGLSNQPQHF. The whole variable domain, filled in from reference TRBV12-5 and TRBJ1-5, reads DARVTQTPRHKVTEMGQEVTMRCQPILGHNTVFWYRQTMMQGLELLAYFRNRAPLDDSGMPKDRFSAEMPDATLATLKIQPSEPRDSAVYFCASGLVLGQGLSNQPQHFGDGTRLSIL.

In the case of this clone: At one end the junction does not follow the germline gene, possibly because of a read error. The rearrangement joins TRBV24-1 to TRBJ2-3; TRBD1 matches 7 bases. Germline CDR1 KGHDR, CDR2 SFDVKD. The CDR3 is 14 residues long. This CDR3 reads CATSDFTGTETQYF. The CDR3 nucleotides read TGTGCCACCAGTGATTTCACCGGGACAGAGACGCAGTATTTT.